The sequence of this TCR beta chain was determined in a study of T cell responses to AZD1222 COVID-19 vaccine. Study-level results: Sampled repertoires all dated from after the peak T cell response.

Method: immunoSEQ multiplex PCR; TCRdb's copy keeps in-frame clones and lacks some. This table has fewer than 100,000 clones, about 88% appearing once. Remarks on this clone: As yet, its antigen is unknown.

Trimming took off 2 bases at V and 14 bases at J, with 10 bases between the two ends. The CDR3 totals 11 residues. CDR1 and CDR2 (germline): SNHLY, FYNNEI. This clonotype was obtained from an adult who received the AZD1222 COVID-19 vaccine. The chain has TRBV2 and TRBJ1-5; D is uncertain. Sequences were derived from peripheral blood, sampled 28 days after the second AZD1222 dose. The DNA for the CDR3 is TGTGCCAGCAGTGAATTGGGCTTAAAGCATTTT. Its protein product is CASSELGLKHF.